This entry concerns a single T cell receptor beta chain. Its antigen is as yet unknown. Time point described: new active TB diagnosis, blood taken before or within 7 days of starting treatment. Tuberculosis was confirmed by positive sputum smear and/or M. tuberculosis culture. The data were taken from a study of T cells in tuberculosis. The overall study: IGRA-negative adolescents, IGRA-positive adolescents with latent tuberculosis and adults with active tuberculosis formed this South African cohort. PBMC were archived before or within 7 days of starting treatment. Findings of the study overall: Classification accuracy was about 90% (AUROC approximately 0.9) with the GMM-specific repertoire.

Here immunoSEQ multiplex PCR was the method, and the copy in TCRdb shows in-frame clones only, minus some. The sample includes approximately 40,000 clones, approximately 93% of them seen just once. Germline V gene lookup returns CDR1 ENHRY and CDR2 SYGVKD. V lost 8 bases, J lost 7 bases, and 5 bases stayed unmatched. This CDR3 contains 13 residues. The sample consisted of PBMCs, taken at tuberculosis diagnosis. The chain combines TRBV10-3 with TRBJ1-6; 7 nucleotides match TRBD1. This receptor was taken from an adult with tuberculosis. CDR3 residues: CAIRDSQNSPLHF. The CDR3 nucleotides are TGTGCCATCCGGGACAGCCAAAATTCACCCCTCCACTTT.